Below, 26 T cell receptor beta chains from the same sample are listed, as sequenced in a study of blood T cells in healthy people across ages. Together with a sample-barcoded 5' primer, a J-beta primer mix was included in a second PCR lasting roughly 6 to 12 cycles. MiXCR was run by TCRdb on the 5' RACE reads, yielding one entry per CDR3 protein. The repertoire holds over 1,500,000 distinct CDR3 sequences, around 50% seen once, with 2.1% in the top ten. The sample consisted of blood. Every receptor here comes from a woman aged 40 to 50 in good health.

V and J are TRBV20-1 and TRBJ2-1; possibly TRBD2 for D (6 bases). The CDR3 runs 12 residues. The germline V gene encodes CDR1 DFQATT and CDR2 SNEGSKA (reference sequence). The ends were cut back, 3 bases at V and 9 bases at J, with 12 bases in the middle. CDR3 residues: CSARKLAIEQFF. CDR3 DNA sequence: TGCAGTGCTAGGAAACTAGCAATTGAGCAGTTCTTC.

The J gene is TRBJ2-1, the V gene TRBV3-1, with TRBD2 matching over 10 bases. The CDR3 covers 13 residues. The V gene end was trimmed by 11 bases and the J gene end by 4 bases; junction bases not matched to a gene: 5. The germline V gene encodes CDR1 LGHDT and CDR2 YNNKEL (reference sequence). The DNA of the CDR3 is TGTGCCGCCTCTAGCGGGGGATACAATGAGCAGTTCTTC. Translating gives CAASSGGYNEQFF.

The chain combines TRBV6-5 with TRBJ2-3; TRBD2 agrees at 9 bases. CDR1 and CDR2 (germline): MNHEY, SVGAGI. The CDR3 totals 16 residues. Losses at the gene ends were 3 bases for V and 9 bases for J; bases not matched to a gene: 13. The CDR3 spells CASSYGSGGPPGTQYF. In DNA form, the CDR3 reads TGTGCCAGCAGTTATGGTAGCGGGGGTCCCCCGGGGACGCAGTATTTT.

J is TRBJ1-6 and V is TRBV7-2, with unresolved D. Trimming pared 7 bases from V and 1 base from J, leaving 11 bases between. This CDR3 region has 15 residues. CDR1 and CDR2 from the germline V gene are SGHTA and FQGNSA. In nucleotides, the CDR3 is TGTGCCAGCAACCCCATTGGGTCCTATAATTCACCCCTCCACTTT. It is translated as CASNPIGSYNSPLHF.

This clonotype was observed a handful of times. This chain uses TRBV6-5 with TRBJ1-2; 7 nucleotides agree with TRBD1. The germline CDR1 and CDR2 sequences are MNHEY and SVGAGI. The CDR3 runs 12 residues. After removal of 6 bases from V and 6 bases from J, the junction contained 4 bases not matched to a gene. The CDR3 nucleotides are TGTGCCAGCAGCAGGGGGAAAAATGGCTACACCTTC. This sequence encodes CASSRGKNGYTF.

The CDR3 bases are TGTGCCAGCAGCAAATCTGGAGGGCGGGAGTACAATGAGCAGTTCTTC. Protein product: CASSKSGGREYNEQFF. The rearrangement links TRBV21-1 to TRBJ2-1; the table's D call TRBD2 went unverified against the DNA. TRBV21-1 is a recognized pseudogene. The CDR3 consists of 16 residues.

The sample holds a few counts of this clonotype. The J gene is TRBJ2-6, the V gene TRBV4-2, with D possibly being TRBD1 (6 bases). The CDR3 has 17 residues. V was trimmed by 4 bases and J by 0 bases, leaving 13 bases between them. Looked up from germline, CDR1 is LGHNA and CDR2 is YNFKEQ. The DNA of the CDR3 is TGTGCCAGCAGCCGAGGAACAGGGTTCTCTGGGGCCAACGTCCTGACTTTC. Protein sequence: CASSRGTGFSGANVLTF.

The chain links TRBV15 to TRBJ1-6; 11 bases align to TRBD1. This CDR3 comprises 16 residues. V shed 1 base, J shed 9 bases, and the junction held 5 bases outside the gene matches. Germline loops: CDR1 LNHNV, CDR2 YYDKDF (reference sequence). Here the CDR3 DNA reads TGTGCCACCAGCAGAGTTACCGGGACAGGGGGTTCACCCCTCCACTTT. Protein product: CATSRVTGTGGSPLHF.

This clonotype has just a few counts. The junction departs from the called germline gene at one end, perhaps through a read error. The chain links TRBV7-7 to TRBJ2-1; possibly TRBD1 for D (6 bases). Germline lookup yields CDR1 SSHAT and CDR2 FNYEAQ (reference sequence). The CDR3 has 13 amino acids. This CDR3 reads CASSNDRYNEQFF. The CDR3 coding sequence is TGTGCTAGCAGCAACGACAGGTACAATGAGCAGTTCTTC.

With respect to this clonotype: Relative to the germline gene, one junction end is altered; a read error may explain this. The chain employs TRBV20-1 and TRBJ2-5; TRBD2 matches at 8 bases. The CDR3 covers 15 residues. Germline values: CDR1 DFQATT, CDR2 SNEGSKA (reference sequence). In DNA, the CDR3 is TGCAATGCTAGAGATCCCGGGGGGGCTGGGGAGACCCAGTACTTC. This gives the protein CNARDPGGAGETQYF.

This clonotype was detected a few times. The chain couples TRBV20-1 to TRBJ2-7; 9 positions agree with TRBD2. Gene TRBJ2-5 matches the end of the DNA better, so the J call may be wrong. Germline values: CDR1 DFQATT, CDR2 SNEGSKA (reference sequence). The CDR3 sequence is 16 residues long. CDR3 protein: CSARDRSGGPQETQYF. CDR3 coding DNA: TGCAGTGCTAGAGATAGGAGCGGGGGGCCTCAAGAGACCCAGTACTTC.

V is TRBV6-2 or TRBV6-3 and J is TRBJ2-3; TRBD2 matches 7 bases. The V gene end was trimmed by 7 bases and the J gene end by 1 base; junction bases not matched to a gene: 8. The length of the CDR3 is 15 residues. Germline V lookup: CDR1 MNHEY, CDR2 SVGEGT. CDR3 nucleotide sequence: TGTGCCAGCAACTACCGTGGGGGGGGCACAGATACGCAGTATTTT. Translated: CASNYRGGGTDTQYF.

This clonotype has a handful of counts. The chain links TRBV6-2 or TRBV6-3 to TRBJ2-7; D possibly matches TRBD1 or TRBD2 (6 bases each). The germline V gene has CDR1 MNHEY and CDR2 SVGEGT. The ends were cut back, 2 bases at V and 2 bases at J, with 13 bases in the middle. This CDR3 region has 15 residues. The CDR3 here is CASSYGGTQTYEQYF. In DNA form, the CDR3 reads TGTGCCAGCAGTTACGGAGGGACACAGACCTACGAGCAGTACTTC.

This clonotype turned up a few times. This chain connects TRBV6-2 or TRBV6-3 to TRBJ2-7; the match to TRBD2 covers 8 bases. Germline lookup yields CDR1 MNHEY and CDR2 SVGEGT. V lost 6 bases to trimming and J lost 0 bases; unmatched junction nucleotides: 10. The CDR3 has 16 residues. The CDR3 DNA is TGTGCCAGCAGAGGGCTAGCGGGCTCGGCCTCCTACGAGCAGTACTTC. It specifies CASRGLAGSASYEQYF.

This clonotype was observed a handful of times. This rearrangement joins TRBV29-1 to TRBJ2-5; 8 bases agree with TRBD1. The CDR3 runs to 13 residues. The V and J ends lost 6 bases and 3 bases, in that order; junction bases with no gene match: 6. Germline V lookup: CDR1 SQVTM, CDR2 ANQGSEA. The DNA of the CDR3 is TGCAGCGTCCTTGGGACAGGAGAAGAGACCCAGTACTTC. It yields the protein CSVLGTGEETQYF.

Note on this clonotype: A read error may produce the germline difference seen at one junction end. This sequence joins TRBV7-2 and TRBJ2-6; D gene unclear. From germline, CDR1 is SGHTA and CDR2 FQGNSA. The CDR3 sequence is 15 residues long. CDR3 sequence (DNA): TGTGCCAGCAGCCGCTTTGCATCTGGGACCAACGTCCTGACTTTC. Translation: CASSRFASGTNVLTF.

In this sample, this clonotype turned up a few times. CDR3 sequence reads: CASTSRGSAGNIQYF. The CDR3 nucleotides are TGTGCCAGCACTTCCCGGGGTAGCGCGGGTAACATTCAGTACTTC. The chain combines TRBV28 with TRBJ2-4; weak D call: TRBD2 (5 bases). Trimming took off 7 bases at V and 7 bases at J, with 20 bases between the two ends. Germline values: CDR1 MDHEN, CDR2 SYDVKM. The CDR3 has 15 residues.

This chain connects TRBV7-3 to TRBJ2-7; 10 bases agree with TRBD1. Losses at the gene ends were 0 bases for V and 5 bases for J; bases not matched to a gene: 4. Per the germline V gene, CDR1 is SGHTA and CDR2 is FQGTGA. The CDR3 covers 15 residues. The CDR3 bases are TGTGCCAGCAGCTTAACTAGACAGGGGGCGGACGAGCAGTACTTC. It translates to CASSLTRQGADEQYF.

The chain is built from TRBV6-5 and TRBJ2-4, with a weak D call TRBD1 (5 bases). With 8 bases removed from V and 13 bases from J, the gap between germline ends came to 12 bases. This CDR3 spans 10 amino acids. Germline CDR1 MNHEY, CDR2 SVGAGI. CDR3 in amino acids: CASGLGPQYF. CDR3 DNA: TGTGCCAGCGGTTTGGGGCCCCAGTACTTC.

The J gene is TRBJ2-2, the V gene TRBV5-1; D remains ambiguous. Germline V lookup: CDR1 SGHRS, CDR2 YFSETQ. The CDR3 extends over 16 amino acids. V was pared by 10 bases and J by 7 bases, with 26 bases between. This CDR3 reads CACLLVDPSGVGELFF. CDR3 nucleotides: TGCGCCTGCCTGTTAGTGGACCCCTCAGGCGTCGGGGAGCTGTTTTTT.

This clonotype has more than one count but fewer than ten. This chain links TRBV4-3 with TRBJ1-2; TRBD1 aligns across 8 bases. CDR3 length: 18 amino acids. Looked up from germline, CDR1 is LGHNA and CDR2 is YSLEER. The trim removed 0 bases at V and 2 bases at J, leaving 11 bases unmatched. The CDR3 region has the DNA TGCGCCAGCAGCCAAGACCTTCCCAGGGGGCAAAGGAACTATGGCTACACCTTC. This gives the protein CASSQDLPRGQRNYGYTF.

The genes are TRBV3-1 and TRBJ1-5; a possible D gene is TRBD1 (5 bases). The CDR3 length is 14 residues. The germline gives CDR1 LGHDT, CDR2 YNNKEL (reference sequence). V was cut by 3 bases and J by 3 bases, with 9 bases left in between. CDR3 bases: TGTGCCAGCAGCCACGGACACCTCAATCAGCCCCAGCATTTT. Encoded protein: CASSHGHLNQPQHF. Together with reference TRBV3-1 and TRBJ1-5, the CDR3 gives the full variable domain: DTAVSQTPKYLVTQMGNDKSIKCEQNLGHDTMYWYKQDSKKFLKIMFSYNNKELIINETVPNRFSPKSPDKAHLNLHINSLELGDSAVYFCASSHGHLNQPQHFGDGTRLSIL.

V is TRBV6-2 or TRBV6-3 and J is TRBJ2-7; 8 bases are shared with TRBD2. The V gene end was trimmed by 6 bases and the J gene end by 3 bases; junction bases not matched to a gene: 13. CDR1 MNHEY and CDR2 SVGEGT come from the germline V gene. This CDR3 has 16 residues. The CDR3 loop reads CASSYQLAEHIYEQYF. The CDR3 region has the DNA TGTGCCAGCAGCTACCAACTAGCGGAACACATCTACGAGCAGTACTTC.

The CDR3 DNA is TGCAGTGCTGTTCGACAGGGGGTTAGTGAAAAACTGTTTTTT. Residues: CSAVRQGVSEKLFF. The chain employs TRBV20-1 and TRBJ1-4; 9 nucleotides align to TRBD1. This CDR3 contains 14 residues. The germline V gene encodes CDR1 DFQATT and CDR2 SNEGSKA (reference sequence). Trimming took 5 bases from V and 7 from J; bases not matched to a gene: 8.

With regard to this clonotype: At one of its ends the junction is not consistent with the germline gene, which may arise from a read error. The J gene is TRBJ2-5, the V gene TRBV6-5, with D possibly matching TRBD1 (6 bases). Germline V lookup: CDR1 MNHEY, CDR2 SVGAGI. CDR3 size: 12 residues. The CDR3 protein is CASSNRAETLYF. The CDR3 DNA reads TGTGCCAGCAGTAACAGGGCGGAGACCCTGTACTTC.

This clonotype has just a few counts. V and J are TRBV6-1 and TRBJ2-1, with D perhaps TRBD1 (6 bases). The CDR3 runs to 15 residues. In germline, CDR1 is MNHNS, CDR2 SASEGT. The V end lost 6 bases, the J end lost 5 bases, and 17 bases lay between the germline ends. The CDR3 region is CASRPGQPRDNEQFF. As DNA, the CDR3 is TGTGCCAGCAGGCCGGGACAACCGAGGGACAATGAGCAGTTCTTC.